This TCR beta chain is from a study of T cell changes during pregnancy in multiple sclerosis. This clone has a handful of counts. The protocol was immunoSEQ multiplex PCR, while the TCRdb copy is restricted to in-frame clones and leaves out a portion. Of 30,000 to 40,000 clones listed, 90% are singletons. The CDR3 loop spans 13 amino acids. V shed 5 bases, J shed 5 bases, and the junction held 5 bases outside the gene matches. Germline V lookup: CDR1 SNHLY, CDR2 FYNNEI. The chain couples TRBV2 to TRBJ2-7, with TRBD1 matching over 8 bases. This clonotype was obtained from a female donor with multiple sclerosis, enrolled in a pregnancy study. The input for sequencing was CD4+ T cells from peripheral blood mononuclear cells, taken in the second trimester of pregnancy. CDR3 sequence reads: CASSRQGAHEQYF. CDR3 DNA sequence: TGTGCCAGCAGTCGGCAGGGGGCCCACGAGCAGTACTTC.